This T cell receptor beta chain appears in the sequencing data of a study of T cell changes during pregnancy in multiple sclerosis. Generated by immunoSEQ multiplex PCR, the TCRdb table keeps only in-frame clones and is missing some. This sample has approximately 83,000 clones, with 85% to 95% found just once. CDR3 size: 16 residues. Unmatched junction bases numbered 6, after V lost 2 bases and J lost 2 bases. CDR1 SGHTA and CDR2 FQGTGA come from the germline V gene. The receptor's source is a female donor with multiple sclerosis, enrolled in a pregnancy study. The sequenced sample was peripheral blood, obtained in the first trimester of pregnancy. The chain employs TRBV7-3 and TRBJ2-5; TRBD1 matches 9 bases. Here the CDR3 reads CASSLSAGTGQETQYF. The CDR3 DNA reads as TGTGCCAGCAGCTTATCAGCCGGGACAGGGCAAGAGACCCAGTACTTC.